Below are 8 T cell receptor beta chains sequenced from a single sample in a study of CD8 T cells in Susac syndrome. An input of about 0.45 to 1 ug of RNA was subjected to reverse transcription using random hexamers. One entry per CDR3 protein results from TCRdb running MiXCR on the immunoSEQ multiplex PCR reads. The table lists under 150,000 distinct CDR3 sequences, over 80% of them singletons. Sequencing used CD8+ T cells from PBMCs. These receptors originate from a human donor with multiple sclerosis.

This chain uses TRBV4-1 with TRBJ2-2; D gene uncertain. The CDR3 is 13 amino acids. Trimming took 1 base from V and 6 from J, leaving 6 bases between them. The V gene's germline CDR1 is MGHRA and CDR2 YSYEKL. CDR3 coding DNA: TGCGCCAGCAGCCAAGTAATGTCCGGGGAGCTGTTTTTT. Translated: CASSQVMSGELFF.

The genes are TRBV19 and TRBJ2-1; D is undetermined. Per germline, CDR1 LNHDA and CDR2 SQIVND (reference sequence). Trimming took off 4 bases at V and 7 bases at J, with 14 bases between the two ends. CDR3 size: 14 residues. For the CDR3, the DNA is TGTGCCAGTAGTACCCTTCCGACTGGGAATGAGCAGTTCTTC. Its protein is CASSTLPTGNEQFF.

This chain uses TRBV7-9 with TRBJ2-5; 7 bases agree with TRBD2. Germline V gene sequence: CDR1 SEHNR, CDR2 FQNEAQ (reference sequence). This CDR3 has 16 residues. J was trimmed by 5 bases and V by 5 bases; bases with no gene match: 14. This CDR3 is CASSQRVGGPRETQYF. CDR3 in DNA: TGTGCCAGCAGCCAGCGGGTGGGAGGGCCTCGGGAGACCCAGTACTTC. The complete variable domain, with remaining parts taken from reference TRBV7-9 and TRBJ2-5, reads DTGVSQNPRHKITKRGQNVTFRCDPISEHNRLYWYRQTLGQGPEFLTYFQNEAQLEKSRLLSDRFSAERPKGSFSTLEIQRTEQGDSAMYLCASSQRVGGPRETQYFGPGTRLLVL.

This chain joins TRBV30 and TRBJ1-5, with no clear D. Germline V lookup: CDR1 GTSNPN, CDR2 SVGIG (reference sequence). This CDR3 is built from 13 residues. The ends were cut back, 2 bases at V and 0 bases at J, with 5 bases in the middle. The CDR3 coding sequence is TGTGCCTGGAGTACTGGTAGCAATCAGCCCCAGCATTTT. Its protein is CAWSTGSNQPQHF.

This CDR3 reads CASSILGTAVNYGYTF. The DNA of the CDR3 is TGTGCCAGCAGTATCCTAGGGACAGCTGTTAACTATGGCTACACCTTC. V is TRBV28 and J is TRBJ1-2, with 7 bases lining up with TRBD1. The ends lost 5 bases at V and 1 base at J; junction bases unmatched: 10. Per germline, CDR1 MDHEN and CDR2 SYDVKM. The CDR3 covers 16 residues.

The chain couples TRBV15 to TRBJ2-5, with 10 bases aligning to TRBD1. The J segment lost 6 bases and the V segment lost 5 bases, leaving 6 bases of the junction unmatched. This CDR3 is built from 14 residues. Germline values: CDR1 LNHNV, CDR2 YYDKDF (reference sequence). The CDR3 DNA follows: TGTGCCACCAGCGGGGACAGGGGAGCAAAGACCCAGTACTTC. It is translated as CATSGDRGAKTQYF.

The CDR3 coding sequence is TGTGCCACCAGTGATTTGCAAGGCCCACCTACAGGGCACCATCCCTTTTATGGCTACACCTTC. This codes for CATSDLQGPPTGHHPFYGYTF. The rearrangement links TRBV24-1 to TRBJ1-2; TRBD1 is a possible D gene (6 bases). With 0 bases removed from V and 5 bases from J, the gap between germline ends came to 30 bases. The germline V gene encodes CDR1 KGHDR and CDR2 SFDVKD. This CDR3 region has 21 residues.

The V and J genes are TRBV9 and TRBJ1-2, with TRBD1 identical over 7 bases. The CDR3 is 14 residues long. Looked up from germline, CDR1 is SGDLS and CDR2 is YYNGEE. The V gene end was trimmed by 3 bases and the J gene end by 6 bases; junction bases not matched to a gene: 8. The CDR3 spells CASSAIDREDGYTF. The CDR3 DNA sequence: TGTGCCAGCAGCGCCATTGACAGGGAGGATGGCTACACCTTC.